This TCR beta chain was found in a study of early T cells in non-severe SARS-CoV-2 infection. Tagging with unique molecular identifiers was applied to individual cDNA molecules. TCRdb reanalysed the 5' RACE reads using MiXCR and keeps one entry per CDR3 protein. The table includes around 70,000 distinct CDR3 sequences, roughly a sixth detected once. This CDR3 has 15 residues. Germline lookup yields CDR1 LGHNA and CDR2 YNFKEQ. V shed 1 base, J shed 3 bases, and the junction held 2 bases outside the gene matches. Sequences were obtained from whole blood. The sequence derives from an adult who was a healthcare worker with PCR-confirmed SARS-CoV-2 infection or an uninfected control (not recorded which). The chain carries TRBV4-2 and TRBJ1-2; 10 nucleotides agree with TRBD1. This chain's CDR3 is CASSQGTGGDYGYTF. CDR3 nucleotide sequence: TGTGCCAGCAGCCAAGGGACAGGGGGGGACTATGGCTACACCTTC.